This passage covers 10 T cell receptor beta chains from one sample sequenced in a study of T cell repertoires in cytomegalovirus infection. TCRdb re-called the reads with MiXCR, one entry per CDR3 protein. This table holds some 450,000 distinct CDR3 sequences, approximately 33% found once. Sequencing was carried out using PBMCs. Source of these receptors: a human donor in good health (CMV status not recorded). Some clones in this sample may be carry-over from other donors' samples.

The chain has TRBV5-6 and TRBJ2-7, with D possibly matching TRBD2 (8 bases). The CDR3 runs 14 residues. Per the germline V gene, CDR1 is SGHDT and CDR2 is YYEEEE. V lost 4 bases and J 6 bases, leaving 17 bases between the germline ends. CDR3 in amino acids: CASSPGGTALEQYF. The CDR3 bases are TGTGCCAGCAGCCCGGGGGGGACAGCTCTCGAGCAGTACTTC.

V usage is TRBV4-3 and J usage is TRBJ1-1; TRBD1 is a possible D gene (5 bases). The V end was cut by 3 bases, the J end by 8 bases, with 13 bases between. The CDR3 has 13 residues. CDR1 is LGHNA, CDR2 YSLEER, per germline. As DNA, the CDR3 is TGCGCCAGCAGCCACAGGGTGCTGTCGGAAGCTTTCTTT. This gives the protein CASSHRVLSEAFF.

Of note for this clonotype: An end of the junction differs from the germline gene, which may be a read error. The CDR3 region has the DNA TGTACCAGCAGCTTAAATATCGAAGATACGCAGTATTTT. It codes for CTSSLNIEDTQYF. The V gene is TRBV7-3, the J gene TRBJ2-3; D uncertain. Germline lookup yields CDR1 SGHTA and CDR2 FQGTGA. This CDR3 spans 13 amino acids. Full variable domain (outside the CDR3, taken from reference TRBV7-3 and TRBJ2-3): GAGVSQTPSNKVTEKGKYVELRCDPISGHTALYWYRQSLGQGPEFLIYFQGTGAADDSGLPNDRFFAVRPEGSVSTLKIQRTERGDSAVYLCTSSLNIEDTQYFGPGTRLTVL.

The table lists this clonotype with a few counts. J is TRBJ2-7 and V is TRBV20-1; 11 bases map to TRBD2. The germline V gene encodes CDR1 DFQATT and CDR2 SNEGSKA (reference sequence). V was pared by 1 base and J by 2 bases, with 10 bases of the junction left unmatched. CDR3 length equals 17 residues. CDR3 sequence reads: CSARVTSGGLPTYEQYF. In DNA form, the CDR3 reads TGCAGTGCTAGAGTCACTAGCGGGGGCCTTCCAACCTACGAGCAGTACTTC.

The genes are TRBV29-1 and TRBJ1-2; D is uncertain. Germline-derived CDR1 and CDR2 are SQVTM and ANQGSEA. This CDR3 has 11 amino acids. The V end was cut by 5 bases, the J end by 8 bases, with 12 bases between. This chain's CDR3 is CSVWEGGGYTF. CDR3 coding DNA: TGCAGCGTTTGGGAGGGTGGAGGCTACACCTTC.

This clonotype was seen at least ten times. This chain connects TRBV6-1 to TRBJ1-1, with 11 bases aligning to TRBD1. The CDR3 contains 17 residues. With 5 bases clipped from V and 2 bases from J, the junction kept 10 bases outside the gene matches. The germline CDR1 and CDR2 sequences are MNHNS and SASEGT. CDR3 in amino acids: CASSFWTGGGHNTEAFF. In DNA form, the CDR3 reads TGTGCCAGCAGTTTCTGGACAGGGGGCGGCCACAACACTGAAGCTTTCTTT.

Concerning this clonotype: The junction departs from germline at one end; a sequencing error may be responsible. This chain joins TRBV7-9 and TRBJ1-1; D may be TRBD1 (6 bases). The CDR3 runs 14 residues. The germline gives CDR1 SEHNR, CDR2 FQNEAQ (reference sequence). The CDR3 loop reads CASNLGGAITEAFF. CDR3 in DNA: TGTGCCAGCAACTTAGGGGGGGCCATCACTGAAGCTTTCTTT.

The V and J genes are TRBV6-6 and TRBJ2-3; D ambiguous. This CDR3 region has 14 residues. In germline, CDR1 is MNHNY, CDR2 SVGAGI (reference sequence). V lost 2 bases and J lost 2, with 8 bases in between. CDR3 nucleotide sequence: TGTGCCAGCAGTTACGAACACTTCACAGATACGCAGTATTTT. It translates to CASSYEHFTDTQYF.

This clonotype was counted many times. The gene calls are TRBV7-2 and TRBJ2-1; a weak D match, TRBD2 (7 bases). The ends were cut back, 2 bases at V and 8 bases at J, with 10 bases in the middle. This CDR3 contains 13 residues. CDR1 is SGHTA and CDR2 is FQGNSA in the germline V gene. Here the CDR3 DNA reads TGTGCCAGCAGCTTATGGGGGGGCGATGAGCAGTTCTTC. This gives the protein CASSLWGGDEQFF.

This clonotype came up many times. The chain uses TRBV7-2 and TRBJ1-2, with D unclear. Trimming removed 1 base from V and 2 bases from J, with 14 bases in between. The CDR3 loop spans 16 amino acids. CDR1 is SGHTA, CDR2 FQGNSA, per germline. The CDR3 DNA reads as TGTGCCAGCAGCTTAGAGGGCGGGATGCTGAACTATGGCTACACCTTC. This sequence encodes CASSLEGGMLNYGYTF.